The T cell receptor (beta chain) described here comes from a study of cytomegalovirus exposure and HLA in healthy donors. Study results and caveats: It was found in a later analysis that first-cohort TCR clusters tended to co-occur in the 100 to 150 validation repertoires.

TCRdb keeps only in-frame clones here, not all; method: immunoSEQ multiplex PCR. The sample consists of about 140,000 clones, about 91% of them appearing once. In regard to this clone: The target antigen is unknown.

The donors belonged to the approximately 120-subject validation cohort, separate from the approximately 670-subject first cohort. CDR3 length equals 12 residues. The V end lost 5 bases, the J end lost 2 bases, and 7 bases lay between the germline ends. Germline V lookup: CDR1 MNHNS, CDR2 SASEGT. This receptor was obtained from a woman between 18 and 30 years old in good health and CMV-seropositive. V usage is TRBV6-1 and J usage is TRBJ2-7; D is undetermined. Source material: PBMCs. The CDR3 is CASSRSAYEQYF. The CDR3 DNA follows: TGTGCCAGCAGTCGCTCGGCCTACGAGCAGTACTTC.